These T cell receptor beta chains were read from a single sample in a study of shared clonotypes between healthy human individuals. Sequencing was performed with immunoSEQ multiplex PCR; in TCRdb, only in-frame clones are kept and a portion is missing. Altogether 2,500,000 or so clones are present, around 94% being singletons, with the ten largest covering about 0.13%. Sequenced sample: naive CD4+ T cells sorted from blood. The source of these receptors is a man in his late teens or twenties in good health. Each CDR3 is given with its conserved first and last residue.

TRBV9 CASSVELGSTEAFF
TRBV30 CAWSVGGGRATNEKLFF
TRBV7-9 CASSSGTAFSGANVLTF
TRBV6-1 CASSGARQGDTEAFF
TRBV30 CAWRAGERFNTGELFF
TRBV27 CASRIRLAGNNEQFF
TRBV15 CATSRVEDTLGNEQFF
TRBV14 CASSQVSETQYF
TRBV28 CASSFWGGPNNEQFF
TRBV19 CASSSTGRIANYGYTF
TRBV19 CASSTLGQREGEQYF
TRBV5-1 CASSPLAGLNNEQFF
TRBV6-6 CASSSGAGYTGELFF
TRBV27 CASSSGASGSYEQYF
TRBV19 CASSRGLAGDEQFF
TRBV4-1 CASSQQGVEETQYF
TRBV27 CASRRRTGGGETQYF
TRBV6-1 CASSGRGGFYEQYF
TRBV28 CASSLQGVPGYTF
TRBV30 CAWKRMNTEAFF
TRBV18 CASSPGAQAVKTQYF
TRBV7-2 CASSSRREALNTEAFF
TRBV6-1 CASSGDRRVNYGYTF
TRBV6-5 CASSYSRLGTGVDFF
TRBV6-5 CASSRGQYPGNTIYF
TRBV6-5 CASRALGGGSGELFF
TRBV5-1 CASSLGRQGRDTQYF
TRBV5-1 CASSSIPGYNEQFF
TRBV5-1 CASSLGLVSTDTQYF
TRBV18 CASSPSLLGGNTEAFF
TRBV5-1 CASSLVAGSGNTIYF
TRBV29-1 CSVDWWGTDTQYF
TRBV6-5 CASRGYTDTQYF
TRBV5-1 CASSPNGWGNEKLFF
TRBV10-3 CAIREDPTSYEQYF
TRBV2 CASSASPGLASETQYF
TRBV28 CAGGGSYEQYF
TRBV7-8 CASSLGTKGGTDTQYF
TRBV28 CASSSNRVPEAFF
TRBV5-1 CASSLGDRGYSPLHF
TRBV30 CAWGEGYEQYF
TRBV4-1 CASSHERLETQYF
TRBV6-1 CASSGYFTNTEAFF
TRBV6-1 CASRAMGGELFF
TRBV6-1 CASSEYPGQGDEQYF
TRBV19 CASSMSGIGTEAFF
TRBV30 CAWMDRNTEAFF
TRBV18 CASSPLGTSGGYEQYF
TRBV19 CASSTRDGNYGYTF